At least ten counts were recorded for the clone carrying this T cell receptor beta chain. Its cognate antigen is unknown. On the day of bone marrow donation, the related graft donor provided peripheral blood. Germline loops: CDR1 SGHVS, CDR2 FQNEAQ. The CDR3 spans 16 residues. Trimming took 1 base from V and 6 from J, leaving 16 bases between them. The sample is drawn from a study of T cells after posttransplantation cyclophosphamide. Findings and limits, study-wide: Blood and skin or GI T cell repertoires showed limited TRB overlap. Recipient CMV seropositivity and CMV reactivation strongly tracked TRB clonality. Donor-recipient repertoire similarity was low at 1-2 months, rising over year one.

Profiling relied on immunoSEQ multiplex PCR, and the TCRdb table lists in-frame clones only, not all of them. This sample includes 40,000 to 55,000 clones with no singletons; its ten biggest clones take up about 2.2%. The clonotype was recovered from a man aged 35-49 years in good health, CMV-negative, and a related stem cell transplant donor. The sequenced material came from PBMCs. V is TRBV7-8 and J is TRBJ2-1, with D perhaps matching TRBD2 (5 bases). This CDR3 is CASSLVGGEGSNEQFF. The CDR3 region has the DNA TGTGCCAGCAGCTTAGTCGGCGGCGAGGGCAGCAATGAGCAGTTCTTC.